The sequence of this TCR beta chain was determined in a study of OX40 agonist ivuxolimab in advanced cancers. Method: immunoSEQ multiplex PCR; TCRdb's copy keeps in-frame clones and lacks some. The sample yields about 100,000 clones, about nine tenths seen once. The V segment lost 5 bases and the J segment 4 bases; nucleotides outside the gene matches: 10. Germline-derived CDR1 and CDR2 are MDHEN and SYDVKM. The CDR3 sequence is 15 residues long. Sample: CD4+ or CD8+ T cells sorted from blood, taken in a trial of the OX40 agonist ivuxolimab. The chain has TRBV28 and TRBJ2-7, with 8 bases fitting TRBD1. The TCR was taken from an adult with an advanced solid tumor such as melanoma, head and neck, liver or kidney cancer. The CDR3 DNA is TGTGCCAGCAGTCAACCGGACAGGGCGGCTTACGAGCAGTACTTC. Amino acid sequence: CASSQPDRAAYEQYF.